This T cell receptor beta chain was obtained from a study of PD-1 blockade in classical Hodgkin lymphoma. All patients experienced relapse after autologous stem cell transplantation, and brentuximab vedotin exposure was variable. This CDR3 comprises 15 residues. Germline loops: CDR1 GTSNPN, CDR2 SVGIG (reference sequence). V was pared by 0 bases and J by 6 bases, with 17 bases between. Assay used: immunoSEQ multiplex PCR; TCRdb lists only in-frame clones, some missing. The table includes 65,000 to 95,000 clones, roughly 90% detected once. The chain employs TRBV30 and TRBJ1-1, with D hard to call. The sequence was obtained from a human donor with classical Hodgkin lymphoma. Sequences were derived from peripheral blood mononuclear cells (PBMCs), sampled at baseline. DNA for the CDR3: TGTGCCTGGAGTGTAAATAGGCGTACGGGAGCTGAAGCTTTCTTT. It yields the protein CAWSVNRRTGAEAFF.